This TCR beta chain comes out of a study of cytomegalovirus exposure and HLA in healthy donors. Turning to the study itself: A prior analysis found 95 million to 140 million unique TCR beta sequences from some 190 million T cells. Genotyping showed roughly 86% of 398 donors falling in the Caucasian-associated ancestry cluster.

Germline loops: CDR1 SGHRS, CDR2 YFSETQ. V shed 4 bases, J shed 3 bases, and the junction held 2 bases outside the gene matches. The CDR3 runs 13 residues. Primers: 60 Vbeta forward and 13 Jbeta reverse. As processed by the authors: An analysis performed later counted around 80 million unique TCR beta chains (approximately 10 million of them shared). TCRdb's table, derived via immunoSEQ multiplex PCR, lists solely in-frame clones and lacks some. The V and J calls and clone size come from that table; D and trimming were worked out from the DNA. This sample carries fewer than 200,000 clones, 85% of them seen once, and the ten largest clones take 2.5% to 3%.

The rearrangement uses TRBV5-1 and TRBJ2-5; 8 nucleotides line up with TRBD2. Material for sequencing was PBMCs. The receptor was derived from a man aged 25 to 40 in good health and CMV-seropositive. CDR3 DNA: TGCGCCAGCAGCGTACTAGCGGAAGAGACCCAGTACTTC. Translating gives CASSVLAEETQYF.